Shown below are 2 T cell receptor beta chains from a single sample sequenced in a study of shared clonotypes between healthy human individuals. Only CD45RO-negative cells positively selected for CCR7 counted as naive CD8 cells, so terminally differentiated effector memory CD45RA+ cells were excluded. Produced via immunoSEQ multiplex PCR; TCRdb's table is partial and in-frame only. The table includes more than 2 million clones, 85% to 95% detected once. The sample consisted of naive CD8+ T cells sorted from blood. The source is a man in his late teens or twenties in good health.

The chain joins TRBV28 to TRBJ2-7, with D maybe TRBD2 (6 bases). The CDR3 covers 14 residues. The V end was cut by 6 bases, the J end by 6 bases, with 18 bases between. From germline, CDR1 is MDHEN and CDR2 SYDVKM. The CDR3 coding sequence is TGTGCCAGCAGCGCAACCGGGACTCCCGCCGAGCAGTACTTC. This sequence encodes CASSATGTPAEQYF. Using reference TRBV28 and TRBJ2-7 for the parts outside the CDR3, the full variable domain is DVKVTQSSRYLVKRTGEKVFLECVQDMDHENMFWYRQDPGLGLRLIYFSYDVKMKEKGDIPEGYSVSREKKERFSLILESASTNQTSMYLCASSATGTPAEQYFGPGTRLTVT.

This rearrangement joins TRBV28 to TRBJ2-2; TRBD1 matches at 7 bases. V shed 5 bases and J 4 bases; nucleotides not matched to a gene: 13. Germline CDR1 is MDHEN and CDR2 is SYDVKM. This CDR3 is built from 17 residues. In DNA, the CDR3 is TGTGCCAGCAGTACGACAACCGGGACAGACCCCACCGGGGAGCTGTTTTTT. It translates to CASSTTTGTDPTGELFF.